What follows is one T cell receptor (beta chain) and its context. Its antigen is currently unknown. The entry originates in a study of siplizumab effects on memory and regulatory T cells. Overall study findings and caveats: Significantly reduced by siplizumab was the cumulative frequency of alloreactive sequences, namely those traceable to unstimulated CD4+ memory cells.

CDR1 and CDR2 (germline): SGHTA, FQGTGA. J gave up 4 bases and V 5 bases, and 11 bases lay outside the gene matches. This CDR3 contains 17 residues. TCRdb's copy holds only in-frame clones and misses some; the assay was immunoSEQ multiplex PCR. Found here are 85,000 to 130,000 clones, roughly nine tenths of them singletons; the top ten hold around 0.73%. V and J are TRBV7-3 and TRBJ2-6; 7 nucleotides line up with TRBD1. The receptor comes from a human donor in good health. Sequences were obtained from Tregs sorted from blood. In DNA form, the CDR3 reads TGTGCCAGCAGCCACCGCCCACAGGGGTACGGGGCCAACGTCCTGACTTTC. It codes for CASSHRPQGYGANVLTF.